Each of the 5 T cell receptor beta chains below was sequenced from the same sample in a study of response to subunit inactivated influenza vaccine. In TCRdb, the RT-PCR reads were re-called with MiXCR into one record per CDR3 protein. Of approximately 680,000 distinct CDR3 sequences listed, about 15% are singletons. The sequencing used PBMCs from blood, collected 12 days after vaccination. The origin of the receptors is a man aged 45-60 years who received an inactivated influenza vaccine.

This clonotype has just a few counts. The gene calls are TRBV24-1 and TRBJ2-2; the match to TRBD1 covers 9 bases. This CDR3 comprises 16 residues. Germline V CDR1 and CDR2: KGHDR, SFDVKD. The junction had 9 bases not matched to a gene; V was cut back by 8 bases and J by 3 bases. The CDR3 DNA sequence: TGTGCCACCAAAAACCCGGGACAGGGTGACACCGGGGAGCTGTTTTTT. Encoded protein: CATKNPGQGDTGELFF.

This clonotype was seen only a few times. This chain uses TRBV3-1 with TRBJ2-3, with TRBD2 identical over 7 bases. V lost 3 bases and J lost 9; bases outside the gene matches: 9. This CDR3 contains 14 residues. Germline V gene sequence: CDR1 LGHDT, CDR2 YNNKEL (reference sequence). CDR3 coding DNA: TGTGCCAGCAGCCAGGCGTTGGGGCGGGAGACGCAGTATTTT. This sequence encodes CASSQALGRETQYF.

The rearrangement uses TRBV20-1 and TRBJ2-1, with D possibly matching TRBD2 (5 bases). The V and J ends lost 0 bases and 5 bases respectively, with 14 bases between them. The CDR3 covers 15 residues. CDR1 and CDR2 (germline): DFQATT, SNEGSKA (reference sequence). CDR3 protein: CSARDSAVTNNEQFF. CDR3 DNA: TGCAGTGCTAGAGACTCGGCCGTGACTAACAATGAGCAGTTCTTC.

The CDR3, as DNA: TGTGCCATCAGTGAGACCCTCCTAGCGGAGTTATCTAATGAGCAGTTCTTC. This encodes CAISETLLAELSNEQFF. The chain employs TRBV10-3 and TRBJ2-1, with 7 positions matching TRBD2. The V gene end was trimmed by 2 bases and the J gene end by 7 bases; junction bases not matched to a gene: 14. The CDR3 is made up of 17 amino acids. Per the germline V gene, CDR1 is ENHRY and CDR2 is SYGVKD.

Only a few counts were recorded for this clonotype. The CDR3 nucleotides read TGCAGTGCTGGTGGGACAGGACAAGAGACCCAGTACTTC. Amino acid sequence: CSAGGTGQETQYF. The rearrangement joins TRBV20-1 to TRBJ2-5; 8 bases fit TRBD1. The CDR3 totals 13 residues. Per germline, CDR1 DFQATT and CDR2 SNEGSKA (reference sequence). Germline trimming cut 5 bases from V and 2 bases from J; bases unmatched to any gene: 4.